This T cell receptor (beta chain) was documented in a study of blood T cell repertoires in COVID-19. In the original processing: Using reference gene primer amplification, nucleated cell counts were estimated. Some clones are missing from TCRdb's copy, which holds only in-frame ones; the method was immunoSEQ multiplex PCR. V, J and clone size are taken as reported in that table, and D and trimming were inferred from the DNA itself. The sample gives under 150,000 clones, approximately 84% of which show up once; roughly 3.5% is in the top ten. This clone has just a few counts. Per the germline V gene, CDR1 is KGHDR and CDR2 is SFDVKD. The germline V and J ends were trimmed by 2 bases and 2 bases, with 8 bases remaining between them. This CDR3 spans 14 amino acids.

V is TRBV24-1 and J is TRBJ2-5, with unresolved D. Sample: peripheral blood. This receptor was identified in a man aged 40-55 years with acute or convalescent COVID-19. The CDR3 DNA follows: TGTGCCACCAGTGATTCGCAGGCTCAAGAGACCCAGTACTTC. Amino acid sequence: CATSDSQAQETQYF.